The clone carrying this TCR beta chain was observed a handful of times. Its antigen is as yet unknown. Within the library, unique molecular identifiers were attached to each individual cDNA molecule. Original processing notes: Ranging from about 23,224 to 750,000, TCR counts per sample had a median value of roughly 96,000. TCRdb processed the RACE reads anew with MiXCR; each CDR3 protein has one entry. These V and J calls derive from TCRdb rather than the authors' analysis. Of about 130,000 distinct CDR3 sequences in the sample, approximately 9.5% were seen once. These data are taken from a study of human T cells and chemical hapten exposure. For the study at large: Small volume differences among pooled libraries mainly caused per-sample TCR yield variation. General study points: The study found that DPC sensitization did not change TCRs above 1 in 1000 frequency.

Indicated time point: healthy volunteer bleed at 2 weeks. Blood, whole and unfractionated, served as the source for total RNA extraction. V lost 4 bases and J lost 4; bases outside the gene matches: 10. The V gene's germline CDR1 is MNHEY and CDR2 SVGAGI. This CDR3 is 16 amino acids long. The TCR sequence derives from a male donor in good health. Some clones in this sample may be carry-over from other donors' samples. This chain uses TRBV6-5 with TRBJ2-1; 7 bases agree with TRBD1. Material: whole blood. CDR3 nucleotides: TGTGCCAGCAGTTCCCCCTCCAGGGGGATTTACAATGAGCAGTTCTTC. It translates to CASSSPSRGIYNEQFF.